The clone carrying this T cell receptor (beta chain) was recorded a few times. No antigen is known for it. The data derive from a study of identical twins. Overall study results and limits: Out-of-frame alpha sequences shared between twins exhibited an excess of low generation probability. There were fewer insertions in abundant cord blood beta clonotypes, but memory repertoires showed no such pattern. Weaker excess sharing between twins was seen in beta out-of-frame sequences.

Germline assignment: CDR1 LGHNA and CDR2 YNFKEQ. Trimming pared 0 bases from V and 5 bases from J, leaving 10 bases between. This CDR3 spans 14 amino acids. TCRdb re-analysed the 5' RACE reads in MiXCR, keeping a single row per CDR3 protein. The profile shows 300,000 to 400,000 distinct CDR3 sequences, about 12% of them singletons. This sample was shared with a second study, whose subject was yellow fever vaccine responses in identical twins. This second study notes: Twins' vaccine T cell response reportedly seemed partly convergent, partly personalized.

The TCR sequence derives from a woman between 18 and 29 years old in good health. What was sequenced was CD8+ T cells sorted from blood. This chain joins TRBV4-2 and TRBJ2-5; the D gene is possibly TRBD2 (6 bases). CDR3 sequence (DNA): TGTGCCAGCAGCCAAGAGACTAGTGGGGAGACCCAGTACTTC. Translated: CASSQETSGETQYF.